The present T cell receptor (beta chain) was sequenced within a study of CD8+CD57+ T cells in acquired aplastic anemia. Trimming shortened V by 4 bases and J by 1 base, and 13 bases separated the two germline ends. Per germline, CDR1 MNHEY and CDR2 SVGAGI. The CDR3 loop spans 15 amino acids. According to the study, genomic DNA was the template for TCR beta VDJ and CDR3 profiling. TCRdb used MiXCR to reprocess the reads, holding one entry per CDR3 protein. The repertoire holds 450,000 to 600,000 distinct CDR3 sequences, with around 33% as singletons. An expansion of CD8+CD57+ cells by flow cytometry had been shown in patients chosen for sequencing.

The source of this sequence is a human donor with aplastic anemia. The chain joins TRBV6-5 to TRBJ1-2, with D maybe TRBD1 (6 bases). Sequencing was performed on sorted CD4+, CD8+, or CD8+CD57+ T cells (not recorded which) from PBMCs. The CDR3, as DNA: TGTGCCAGCAGTTTGACGACAGGTTTTAACTATGGCTACACCTTC. Residues: CASSLTTGFNYGYTF.